The clone carrying this T cell receptor beta chain was observed a few times. Its specificity is not known. This record comes from a study of blood T cells in healthy people across ages. Primed by a sample-barcoded 5' primer and a J-beta primer mix, a second PCR proceeded for 7 to 11 cycles. TCRdb called the 5' RACE reads again in MiXCR, with one record for every CDR3 protein. Of roughly 1.4 million distinct CDR3 sequences in the sample, approximately 60% were seen once. Overall study findings and caveats: There was a strong correlation between TCR beta diversity and naive T cell percentage.

Germline assignment: CDR1 ENHRY and CDR2 SYGVKD. This CDR3 has 17 residues. Trimming took 8 bases from V and 0 from J; bases not matched to a gene: 8. This receptor was obtained from a man aged 18 to 35 in good health. The rearrangement uses TRBV10-3 and TRBJ2-6; the match to TRBD2 covers 9 bases. Sequencing input: blood. The CDR3 sequence is CAISRPSGISGANVLTF. CDR3 DNA: TGTGCCATCTCACGGCCTAGCGGGATCTCTGGGGCCAACGTCCTGACTTTC.